The 11 T cell receptor beta chains in this list originate from one sample, sequenced in a study of blood T cell repertoires in COVID-19. The repertoire was sequenced with immunoSEQ multiplex PCR; TCRdb's copy has only in-frame clones and lacks some. The table shows some 150,000 clones, with approximately 81% occurring only once. Sequences were obtained from peripheral blood. The origin of the receptors is a woman aged 55-69 years with active or convalescent COVID-19.

The chain recombines TRBV6-5 with TRBJ2-7; 11 nucleotides align to TRBD2. Unmatched junction bases numbered 7, after V lost 6 bases and J lost 3 bases. From germline, CDR1 is MNHEY and CDR2 SVGAGI. This CDR3 is 15 amino acids long. This CDR3 is CASRAHLAGGYEQYF. The DNA of the CDR3 is TGTGCCAGCAGGGCCCACCTAGCGGGGGGCTACGAGCAGTACTTC.

The V call is TRBV4-3, the J call TRBJ1-2; maybe TRBD1 (5 bases). Per the germline V gene, CDR1 is LGHNA and CDR2 is YSLEER. The V gene lost 0 bases and the J gene lost 4 bases, with 12 bases spanning the gap. The CDR3 covers 15 residues. The CDR3: CASSQDLGGSYGYTF. CDR3 coding DNA: TGCGCCAGCAGCCAAGATCTGGGGGGAAGCTATGGCTACACCTTC.

In DNA, the CDR3 is TGTGCCATCAGTGAGGGAGTAGCGGGGGAGTTCACAGATACGCAGTATTTT. It codes for CAISEGVAGEFTDTQYF. The chain combines TRBV10-3 with TRBJ2-3, with 9 bases fitting TRBD2. The V and J ends lost 2 bases and 2 bases, in that order; junction bases with no gene match: 8. The CDR3 totals 17 residues. Germline CDR1 is ENHRY and CDR2 is SYGVKD.

The genes are TRBV5-1 and TRBJ2-1; 11 nucleotides align to TRBD2. There are 16 residues in the CDR3. J was trimmed by 0 bases and V by 5 bases; bases with no gene match: 4. CDR1 and CDR2 (germline): SGHRS, YFSETQ. The CDR3 sequence is CASRLAGGSSYNEQFF. DNA for the CDR3: TGCGCCAGCAGATTAGCGGGGGGGAGCTCCTACAATGAGCAGTTCTTC. Using reference TRBV5-1 and TRBJ2-1 for the parts outside the CDR3, the full variable domain is KAGVTQTPRYLIKTRGQQVTLSCSPISGHRSVSWYQQTPGQGLQFLFEYFSETQRNKGNFPGRFSGRQFSNSRSEMNVSTLELGDSALYLCASRLAGGSSYNEQFFGPGTRLTVL.

The CDR3 DNA reads TGTGCCAGCAGCTTGTGGGGGCGGAATGAAAAACTGTTTTTT. Its protein is CASSLWGRNEKLFF. V and J are TRBV5-6 and TRBJ1-4; weak D call: TRBD1 (6 bases). CDR3 size: 14 residues. With 1 base removed from V and 5 bases from J, the gap between germline ends came to 9 bases. Germline assignment: CDR1 SGHDT and CDR2 YYEEEE.

V usage is TRBV7-2 and J usage is TRBJ1-1; D ambiguous. The CDR3 covers 16 residues. V shed 1 base and J shed 10 bases, with 22 bases lying between them. Germline loops: CDR1 SGHTA, CDR2 FQGNSA. The CDR3 DNA follows: TGTGCCAGCAGCTTAGATTGGCAGGCGGGCTCGCTGGGAGCTTTCTTT. It yields the protein CASSLDWQAGSLGAFF.

This chain joins TRBV3-1 (or the pseudogene TRBV3-2) and TRBJ2-3; 9 nucleotides align to TRBD2. V was pared by 5 bases and J by 3 bases, with 6 bases of the junction left unmatched. CDR1 and CDR2 from the germline V gene are LGHDT and YNNKEL (reference sequence). The CDR3 extends over 15 amino acids. Here the CDR3 DNA reads TGTGCCAGCAGCGGCGGGGGGGAGATGACAGATACGCAGTATTTT. The encoded protein is CASSGGGEMTDTQYF.

This chain links TRBV5-1 with TRBJ1-1; TRBD1 matches 8 bases. V dropped 2 bases and J dropped 8; count of bases not matched to a gene: 5. The V gene's germline CDR1 is SGHRS and CDR2 YFSETQ. The CDR3 totals 13 residues. The chain's CDR3 is CASSFPQGAEAFF. The CDR3 bases are TGCGCCAGCAGCTTCCCCCAGGGGGCGGAAGCTTTCTTT.

This clone has just a few counts. The chain carries TRBV5-1 and TRBJ1-2; 7 bases agree with TRBD1. Per the germline V gene, CDR1 is SGHRS and CDR2 is YFSETQ. J was trimmed by 7 bases and V by 0 bases; bases with no gene match: 6. CDR3 length equals 14 residues. This CDR3 is CASSLAQGESGYTF. The DNA for the CDR3 is TGCGCCAGCAGCTTGGCCCAGGGGGAGAGTGGCTACACCTTC.

The rearrangement joins TRBV30 to TRBJ1-4; D perhaps matches TRBD1 (5 bases). Germline V CDR1 and CDR2: GTSNPN, SVGIG (reference sequence). CDR3 length: 15 residues. V gave up 1 base and J gave up 7 bases, with 16 bases separating them. The CDR3 DNA follows: TGTGCCTGGAGTGGGGATGACAGTCGAGGTGAAAAACTGTTTTTT. It translates to CAWSGDDSRGEKLFF.

V and J are TRBV6-5 and TRBJ1-5; 11 bases are a match to TRBD1. This CDR3 is built from 15 residues. V lost 6 bases, J lost 1 base, and 2 bases stayed unmatched. Per germline, CDR1 MNHEY and CDR2 SVGAGI. The CDR3 sequence is CASSGQGASNQPQHF. The CDR3 nucleotides read TGTGCCAGCAGCGGACAGGGGGCCAGCAATCAGCCCCAGCATTTT.